This T cell receptor beta chain was sequenced in a study of T cells after yellow fever vaccination. V was cut by 1 base and J by 2 bases, with 11 bases left in between. The CDR3 length is 15 residues. In germline, CDR1 is SGHNT, CDR2 YENEEA. Via MiXCR, TCRdb re-called the 5' RACE reads, giving one row per CDR3 protein. Of some 500,000 distinct CDR3 sequences detected, approximately 15% appear once; the ten largest clones hold about an eighth. This clonotype was detected a few times. The rearrangement links TRBV11-3 to TRBJ1-1, with a possible D match to TRBD1 (5 bases). Sequencing used PBMCs, obtained on the day of the yellow fever booster vaccination. The clonotype comes from a man between 25 and 39 years old who received the YFV17D yellow fever vaccine. CDR3 DNA sequence: TGTGCCAGCAGCTTAGGGGGGACGGGCAACACTGAAGCTTTCTTT. It translates to CASSLGGTGNTEAFF. Filled out from reference TRBV11-3 and TRBJ1-1, the complete variable domain reads EAGVVQSPRYKIIEKKQPVAFWCNPISGHNTLYWYLQNLGQGPELLIRYENEEAVDDSQLPKDRFSAERLKGVDSTLKIQPAELGDSAVYLCASSLGGTGNTEAFFGQGTRLTVV.